This T cell receptor (beta chain) was captured in a study of T cells in Graves' hyperthyroidism and ophthalmopathy. Study background: Sampling of peripheral blood happened at initial diagnosis, prior to any treatment. General study results and limits: Most clonotypes that expanded in the thyroid above 0.001 also showed up in blood. Ophthalmopathy was predicted by the model a median of roughly 6 months ahead of onset.

Researchers amplified the TCR beta CDR3 regions from RNA transcripts. HTBI primers were employed in a first-round RT-PCR of the TCR CDR3. TCRdb reanalysed the multiplex PCR reads using MiXCR and keeps one entry per CDR3 protein. Among roughly 740,000 distinct CDR3 sequences listed, less than 20% were seen once. The definition of stable Graves' hyperthyroidism was no ophthalmopathy progression within 18 months. On this clonotype: Its antigen is unidentified.

This TCR came from a young man with Graves' hyperthyroidism. The specimen was blood.

CDR3 DNA sequence: TGTGCCAGCAGCCAAGATGACGGCTACACCTTC. Translation gives CASSQDDGYTF. V is TRBV3-1 and J is TRBJ1-2; D not resolved. V lost 0 bases and J 8 bases, leaving 4 bases between the germline ends. Germline V gene lookup returns CDR1 LGHDT and CDR2 YNNKEL (reference sequence). This CDR3 comprises 11 residues.